The sequence of this TCR beta chain was determined in a study of response to subunit inactivated influenza vaccine. Study outcomes and limitations: The authors put forward the suggestion that each seasonal influenza vaccination may bring in only a limited number of new T cells.

Using its own MiXCR run on the RT-PCR reads, TCRdb lists one record per CDR3 protein. Of about 780,000 distinct CDR3 sequences listed, less than 20% were seen once; the top ten hold approximately 10%. The V end was cut by 3 bases, the J end by 1 base, with 13 bases between. Germline lookup yields CDR1 DFQATT and CDR2 SNEGSKA (reference sequence). The CDR3 totals 15 residues. This clonotype was seen a handful of times. No antigen is known for it. The rearrangement links TRBV20-1 to TRBJ2-1, with D unresolved. This material consisted of PBMCs from blood, taken approximately 5 days after vaccination. The sequence was obtained from a man between 50 and 59 years old who received an inactivated influenza vaccine. The CDR3 region is CSASKGLGSYNEQFF. In DNA, the CDR3 is TGCAGTGCTAGTAAGGGCTTAGGTTCCTACAATGAGCAGTTCTTC.